This TCR beta chain appears in the sequencing data of a study of blood T cell repertoires in COVID-19. Original processing notes: Using reference gene primer amplification, nucleated cell counts were estimated. Produced via immunoSEQ multiplex PCR; TCRdb's table is partial and in-frame only. V, J and clone size were drawn from that table, and D and trimming were deduced from the DNA. The table has about 300,000 clones, roughly 90% seen once; the top ten hold approximately 6.5%. V lost 3 bases and J lost 1, with 13 bases in between. Germline loops: CDR1 SGDLS, CDR2 YYNGEE. The CDR3 extends over 15 amino acids.

V usage is TRBV9 and J usage is TRBJ1-1; maybe TRBD1 (6 bases). The sequence was obtained from a man aged 18-30 years who had recovered from COVID-19. Sequencing was performed on peripheral blood. The CDR3 nucleotides read TGTGCCAGCAGCGCTGGGGGACATTGGAACACTGAAGCTTTCTTT. Amino acids: CASSAGGHWNTEAFF.